Here is one TCR beta chain with its context. Antigen unknown. Repertoires were generated with immunoSEQ multiplex PCR, while TCRdb's copy carries only in-frame clones and drops some. The table shows about 2.3 million clones, with approximately 95% occurring only once. The V and J ends lost 2 bases and 2 bases respectively, with 13 bases between them. In germline, CDR1 is SGHVS, CDR2 FQNEAQ. CDR3 length: 15 residues. This sample stems from a study of shared clonotypes between healthy human individuals. The study, taken as a whole, reports: A handful of donors held about 5% of naive CD4 clonotypes in common. Rarefaction showed sorted-subset sequencing was incomplete despite large depth. Only blood samples were collected, and tissue repertoires likely differ.

This chain uses TRBV7-8 with TRBJ2-7; possibly TRBD1 for D (7 bases). The sequence was obtained from a man aged 18 to 29 in good health. Some clones in this sample may be carry-over from other donors' samples. Sequenced material: naive CD4+ T cells from PBMCs. The subset was: CD45RA+ positively selected. CDR3 in DNA: TGTGCCAGCAGCTTACTCAGGGGGGACACCTACGAGCAGTACTTC. Translated: CASSLLRGDTYEQYF.